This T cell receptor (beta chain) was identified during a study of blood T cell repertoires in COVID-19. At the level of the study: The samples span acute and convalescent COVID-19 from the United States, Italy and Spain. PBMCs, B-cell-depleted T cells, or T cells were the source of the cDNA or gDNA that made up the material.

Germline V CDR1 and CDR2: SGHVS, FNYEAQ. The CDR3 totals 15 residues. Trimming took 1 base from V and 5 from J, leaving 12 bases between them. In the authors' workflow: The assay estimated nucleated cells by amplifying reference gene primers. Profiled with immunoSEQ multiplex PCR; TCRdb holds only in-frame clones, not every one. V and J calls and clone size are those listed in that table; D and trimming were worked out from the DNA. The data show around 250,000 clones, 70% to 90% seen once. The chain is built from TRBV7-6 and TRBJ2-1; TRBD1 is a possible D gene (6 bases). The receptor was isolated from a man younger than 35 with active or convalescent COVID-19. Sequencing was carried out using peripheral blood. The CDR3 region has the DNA TGTGCCAGCAGCTTAGGACCAGACAGGAACAATGAGCAGTTCTTC. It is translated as CASSLGPDRNNEQFF.